A single sample gave rise to the 7 T cell receptor beta chains below, sequenced in a study of identical twins. TCRdb reanalysed the 5' RACE reads using MiXCR and keeps one entry per CDR3 protein. Among some 600,000 distinct CDR3 sequences listed, under 8.5% were seen once. This sample also belongs to another study, concerning yellow fever vaccine responses in identical twins.

The source material was PBMCs. These TCRs come from a woman younger than 30 in good health.

This clonotype has only a few counts. V gene TRBV4-2 combines with J gene TRBJ2-1, with TRBD2 identical over 9 bases. This CDR3 has 15 amino acids. Germline V gene data show CDR1 as LGHNA and CDR2 as YNFKEQ. J was trimmed by 2 bases and V by 3 bases; bases with no gene match: 2. This CDR3 reads CASSHPSGAYNEQFF. The CDR3 DNA sequence: TGTGCCAGCAGCCACCCTAGCGGGGCCTACAATGAGCAGTTCTTC.

The V gene is TRBV12-5, the J gene TRBJ1-1, with 8 bases that match TRBD1. The V segment lost 2 bases and the J segment 5 bases; nucleotides outside the gene matches: 7. The CDR3 extends over 15 amino acids. Germline V gene sequence: CDR1 LGHNT, CDR2 FRNRAP. The CDR3 DNA sequence: TGTGCTAGTGGTTTGACTAGGACAGGGTTGACTGAAGCTTTCTTT. Amino acid sequence: CASGLTRTGLTEAFF.

The chain is built from TRBV11-3 and TRBJ1-6; no clear D. The CDR3 is 13 amino acids. Germline V CDR1 and CDR2: SGHNT, YENEEA. The V end was cut by 0 bases, the J end by 9 bases, with 6 bases between. The CDR3 nucleotides are TGTGCCAGCAGCTTAGATCTGCTTTCACCCCTCCACTTT. Translation gives CASSLDLLSPLHF.

This clonotype was recorded a few times. The chain joins TRBV3-1 to TRBJ2-1; D is perhaps TRBD1 or TRBD2 (5 bases each). V shed 3 bases and J shed 4 bases, with 16 bases lying between them. The length of the CDR3 is 16 residues. Per the germline V gene, CDR1 is LGHDT and CDR2 is YNNKEL (reference sequence). The chain's CDR3 is CASSQRRDPAYNEQFF. The DNA of the CDR3 is TGTGCCAGCAGCCAGCGCCGGGACCCCGCATACAATGAGCAGTTCTTC.

This clonotype was recorded a few times. The rearrangement joins TRBV4-2 to TRBJ2-3, with D perhaps matching TRBD2 (5 bases). Trimming left V 4 bases short and J 2 bases short, with 19 bases between. In germline, CDR1 is LGHNA, CDR2 YNFKEQ. The CDR3 covers 17 residues. This CDR3 is CASSPDMGGFYTDTQYF. CDR3 DNA: TGTGCCAGCAGCCCAGATATGGGCGGGTTCTACACAGATACGCAGTATTTT.

This clonotype was observed at least ten times. This sequence joins TRBV29-1 and TRBJ2-7; 9 bases line up with TRBD1. The trim removed 3 bases at V and 9 bases at J, leaving 9 bases unmatched. The germline V gene encodes CDR1 SQVTM and CDR2 ANQGSEA. This CDR3 is 13 amino acids long. The CDR3 DNA reads as TGCAGCGTTGACGAGACAGGGGGTGGGTTGCAGTACTTC. This codes for CSVDETGGGLQYF.

Only one count was recorded for this clonotype. Germline is not matched at one junction end, which may reflect a read error. The chain recombines TRBV11-2 with TRBJ1-1; D uncertain. Germline V gene data show CDR1 as SGHAT and CDR2 as FQNNGV. This CDR3 has 15 amino acids. As DNA, the CDR3 is TGTGCCAGCAGCCTTAGTTCAGACATGAACAATGAAGCTTTCTTT. Translating it yields CASSLSSDMNNEAFF.